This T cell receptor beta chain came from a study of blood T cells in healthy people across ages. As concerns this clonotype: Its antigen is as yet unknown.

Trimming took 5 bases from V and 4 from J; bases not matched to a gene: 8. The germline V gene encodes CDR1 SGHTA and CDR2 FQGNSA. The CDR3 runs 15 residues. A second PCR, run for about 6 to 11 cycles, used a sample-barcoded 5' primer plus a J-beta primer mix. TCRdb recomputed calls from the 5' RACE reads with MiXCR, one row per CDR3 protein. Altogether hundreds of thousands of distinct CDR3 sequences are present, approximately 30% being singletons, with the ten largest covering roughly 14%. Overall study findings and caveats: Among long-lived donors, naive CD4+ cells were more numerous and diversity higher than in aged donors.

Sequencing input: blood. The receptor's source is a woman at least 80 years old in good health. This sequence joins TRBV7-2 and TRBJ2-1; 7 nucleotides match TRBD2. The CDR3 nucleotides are TGTGCCAGCAGCGCCCGGGGGGTGTCGTACAATGAGCAGTTCTTC. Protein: CASSARGVSYNEQFF.